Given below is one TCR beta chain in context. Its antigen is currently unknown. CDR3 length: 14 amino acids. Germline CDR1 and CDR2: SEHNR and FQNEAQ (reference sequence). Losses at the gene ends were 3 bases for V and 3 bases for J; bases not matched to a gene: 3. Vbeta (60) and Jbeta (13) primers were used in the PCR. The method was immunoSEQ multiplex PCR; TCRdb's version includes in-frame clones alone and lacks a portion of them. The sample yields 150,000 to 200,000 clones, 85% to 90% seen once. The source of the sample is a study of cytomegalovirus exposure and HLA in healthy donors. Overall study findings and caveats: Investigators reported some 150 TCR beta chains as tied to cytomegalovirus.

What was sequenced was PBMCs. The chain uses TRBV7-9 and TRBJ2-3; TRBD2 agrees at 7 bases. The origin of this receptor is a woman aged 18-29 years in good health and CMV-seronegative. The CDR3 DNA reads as TGTGCCAGCAGCTTGCGGGGAGGGACAGATACGCAGTATTTT. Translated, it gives CASSLRGGTDTQYF.